This note documents a single T cell receptor (beta chain) sequence. The CDR3 has 16 amino acids. Between the trimmed V and J ends, which lost 1 base and 0 bases, there was a span of 10 bases. Per germline, CDR1 ENHRY and CDR2 SYGVKD. TCRdb's table, derived via immunoSEQ multiplex PCR, lists solely in-frame clones and lacks some. Of 450,000 to 500,000 clones in the sample, roughly nine tenths were seen once. These data come from a study of blood T cell repertoires in COVID-19. Material: PBMCs or T cells enriched from blood (not recorded which). The V call is TRBV10-3, the J call TRBJ2-4; D might be TRBD2 (6 bases). The receptor was isolated from a woman between 18 and 30 years old who had recovered from COVID-19. The CDR3 reads CAISEYGGIAKNIQYF. Here the CDR3 DNA reads TGTGCCATCAGTGAGTACGGGGGAATAGCCAAAAACATTCAGTACTTC.